This T cell receptor beta chain was sequenced in a study of blood T cell repertoires in COVID-19 (dated by TCRdb to about 2020). Broadly, across the study: Collaborator samples came from the United States, Italy and Spain and covered acute and convalescent phases of COVID-19. HLA class I and class II types, where available, came from metadata supplied by the sample provider rather than from assay-based typing. The dataset comprised deeply sampled blood TCRbeta repertoires from subjects exposed to, actively infected with, or recovered from COVID-19. The repertoires were released in a freely available public database intended as a resource for research on the immune response to SARS-CoV-2. Samples came from the ongoing ImmuneRACE study (first 160 participants) plus 1,254 subjects from 6 global collaborators. The prospective study material was composed of cDNA or gDNA derived from T cells, B-cell-depleted T cells, or PBMCs. The sample metadata nearly always contained a de-identified subject ID, COVID-19 status, age in years and sex. Findings and caveats that apply to the study as a whole: The amount of clinical and demographic metadata varied by source and participant and was provided uncurated.

The immunoSEQ Assay, a bias-controlled multiplex PCR, was used to amplify TCRbeta CDR3 regions from genomic DNA. Under the source paper's analysis protocol: Nucleated cell counts per sample were estimated from amplification of reference gene primers within the assay. Sequence reads were collapsed and filtered to measure the absolute abundance of every unique TCRbeta CDR3 rearrangement. For each sample, productive Simpson clonality was calculated as the square root of Simpson's diversity index across productive rearrangements. The immuneACCESS repertoire file appears here via TCRdb, limited to in-frame rearrangements. These files lack a portion of the clones; in checked studies, under half of the deficit traces to unresolved V genes, and the cause of the others is not known. That table furnishes V, J and clone size, whereas the DNA furnished D and trimming. Present in this sample are about 240,000 clones, about nine tenths of which were seen just once. Of the sample, 6% to 9% falls within the top ten clones.

A remark on this clone: Its specific antigen is unknown. Per-nucleotide qualities are absent, and no much larger clonotype sits a single base away.

The CDR3, cysteine through phenylalanine, is 15 amino acids long. CDR3 DNA is the only sequence kept; it has 45 bases, read in frame from the first base. The germline V gene specifies SGHAT as CDR1 and FQNNGV as CDR2. Trimming leaves V shorter by 5 bases and J shorter by 4 bases, with the junction holding 4 bases beyond the gene matches. A second Seattle source provided samples from volunteer blood donors who had recovered from COVID-19. The collaborating institutions used their own protocols to collect whole blood in K2EDTA tubes. For TCRbeta analysis, collaborators shipped samples in one of three forms: frozen whole blood, isolated PBMCs, or DNA extracted from either of those sample types.

Sequences were obtained from peripheral blood. The V and J genes are TRBV11-2 and TRBJ2-1; 11 central nucleotides agree with TRBD2. The TCR comes from a man in his 60s who had recovered from COVID-19. The DNA is TGTGCCAGCAGCCCCGGGACTAGCGGTTACAATGAGCAGTTCTTC. This translates into CASSPGTSGYNEQFF.